This record covers a single T cell receptor (beta chain). Donors were grouped by their self-reported clinical history. The record originates from a study of blood T cell repertoires in COVID-19. Overall study: PBMCs, B-cell-depleted T cells, or T cells provided the cDNA or gDNA that made up the material.

The assay was immunoSEQ multiplex PCR, and TCRdb's table has in-frame clones only and misses some. The data contain a few hundred thousand clones, 80% to 90% of them singletons. Germline CDR1 is SGHDN and CDR2 is FVKESK. The CDR3 totals 21 residues. Trimming stripped 1 base from V and 0 bases from J, with 25 bases between. This receptor was taken from a man younger than 30 who had recovered from COVID-19. V gene TRBV14 combines with J gene TRBJ2-1, with D unresolved. The sample was PBMCs or T cells enriched from blood (not recorded which). CDR3 amino acids: CASSQVGIDTLSIHSYNEQFF. Here the CDR3 DNA reads TGTGCCAGCAGCCAAGTTGGTATAGACACCCTCTCTATACACTCCTACAATGAGCAGTTCTTC.